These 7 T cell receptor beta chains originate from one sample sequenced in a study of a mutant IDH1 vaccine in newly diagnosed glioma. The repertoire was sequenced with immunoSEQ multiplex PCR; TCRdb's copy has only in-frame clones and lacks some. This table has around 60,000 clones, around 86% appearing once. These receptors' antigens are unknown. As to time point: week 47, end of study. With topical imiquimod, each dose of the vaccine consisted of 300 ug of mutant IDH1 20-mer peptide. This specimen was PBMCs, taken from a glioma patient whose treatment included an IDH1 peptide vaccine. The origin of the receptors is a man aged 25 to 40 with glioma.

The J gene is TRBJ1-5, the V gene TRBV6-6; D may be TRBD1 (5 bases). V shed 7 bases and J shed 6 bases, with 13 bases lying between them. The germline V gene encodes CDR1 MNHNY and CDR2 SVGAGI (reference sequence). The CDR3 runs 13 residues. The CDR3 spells CASNPGGSQPQHF. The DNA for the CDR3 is TGTGCCAGCAACCCGGGGGGTAGTCAGCCCCAGCATTTT.

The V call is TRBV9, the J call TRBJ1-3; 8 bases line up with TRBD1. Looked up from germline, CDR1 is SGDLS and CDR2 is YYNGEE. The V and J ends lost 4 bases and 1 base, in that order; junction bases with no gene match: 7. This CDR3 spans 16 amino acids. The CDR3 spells CASSPRQGYSGNTIYF. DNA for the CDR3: TGTGCCAGCAGCCCCCGACAGGGGTATTCTGGAAACACCATATATTTT.

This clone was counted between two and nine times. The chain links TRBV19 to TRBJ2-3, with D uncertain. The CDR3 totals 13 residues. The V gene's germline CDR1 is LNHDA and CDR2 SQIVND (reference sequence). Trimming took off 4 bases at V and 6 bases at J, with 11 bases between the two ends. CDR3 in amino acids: CASSTYSLDTQYF. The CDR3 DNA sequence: TGTGCCAGTAGTACCTACAGTTTGGATACGCAGTATTTT.

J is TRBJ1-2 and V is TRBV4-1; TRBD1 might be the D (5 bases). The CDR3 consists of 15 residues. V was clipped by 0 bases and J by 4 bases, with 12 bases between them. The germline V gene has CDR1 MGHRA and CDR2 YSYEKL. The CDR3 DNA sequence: TGCGCCAGCAGCCAAGATTCCGGGGCGGGCTATGGCTACACCTTC. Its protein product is CASSQDSGAGYGYTF.

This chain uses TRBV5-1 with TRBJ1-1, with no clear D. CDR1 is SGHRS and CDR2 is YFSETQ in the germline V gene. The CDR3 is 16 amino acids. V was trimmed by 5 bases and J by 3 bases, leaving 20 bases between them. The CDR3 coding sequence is TGCGCCAGCAGTTACGACACGTCCCTACGGCACACTGAAGCTTTCTTT. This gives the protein CASSYDTSLRHTEAFF.

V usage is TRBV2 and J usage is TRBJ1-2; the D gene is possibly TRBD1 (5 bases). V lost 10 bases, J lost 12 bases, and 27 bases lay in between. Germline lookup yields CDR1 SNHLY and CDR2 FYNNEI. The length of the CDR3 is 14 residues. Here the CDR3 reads CATLREAGSSSDTF. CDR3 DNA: TGTGCCACCCTAAGAGAGGCAGGGTCTTCTTCTGACACCTTC.

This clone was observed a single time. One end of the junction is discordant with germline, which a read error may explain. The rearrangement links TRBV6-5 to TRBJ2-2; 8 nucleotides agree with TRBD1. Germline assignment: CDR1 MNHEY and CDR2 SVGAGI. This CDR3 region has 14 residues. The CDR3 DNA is TGTGCCAGCAGTAGGACAGGGAACACCGGGGAGCTGCTTTTT. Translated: CASSRTGNTGELLF.